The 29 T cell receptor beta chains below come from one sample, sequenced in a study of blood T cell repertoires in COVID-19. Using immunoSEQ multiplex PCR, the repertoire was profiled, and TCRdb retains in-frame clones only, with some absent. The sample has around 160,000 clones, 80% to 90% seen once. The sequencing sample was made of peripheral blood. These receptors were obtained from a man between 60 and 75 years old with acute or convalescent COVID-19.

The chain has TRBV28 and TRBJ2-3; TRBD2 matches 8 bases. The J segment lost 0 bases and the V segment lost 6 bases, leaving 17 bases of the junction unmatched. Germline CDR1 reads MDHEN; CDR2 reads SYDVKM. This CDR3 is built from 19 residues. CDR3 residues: CASSPPTPILAVSTDTQYF. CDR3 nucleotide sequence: TGTGCCAGCAGCCCCCCTACCCCCATACTAGCGGTCAGCACAGATACGCAGTATTTT.

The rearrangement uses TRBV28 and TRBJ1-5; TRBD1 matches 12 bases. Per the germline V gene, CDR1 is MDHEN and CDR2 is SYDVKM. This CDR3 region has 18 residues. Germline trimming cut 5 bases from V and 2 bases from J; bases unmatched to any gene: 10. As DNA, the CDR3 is TGTGCCAGCAGTCTTAATCCGGGACAGGGGGCTGGCAATCAGCCCCAGCATTTT. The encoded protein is CASSLNPGQGAGNQPQHF. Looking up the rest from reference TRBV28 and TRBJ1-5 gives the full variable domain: DVKVTQSSRYLVKRTGEKVFLECVQDMDHENMFWYRQDPGLGLRLIYFSYDVKMKEKGDIPEGYSVSREKKERFSLILESASTNQTSMYLCASSLNPGQGAGNQPQHFGDGTRLSIL.

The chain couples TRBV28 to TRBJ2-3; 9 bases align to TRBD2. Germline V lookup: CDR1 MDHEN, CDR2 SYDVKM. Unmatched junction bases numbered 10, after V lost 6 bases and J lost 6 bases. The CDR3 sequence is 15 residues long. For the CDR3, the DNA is TGTGCCAGCAGCCCTCGGCGGGAGGGCCCGGATACGCAGTATTTT. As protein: CASSPRREGPDTQYF.

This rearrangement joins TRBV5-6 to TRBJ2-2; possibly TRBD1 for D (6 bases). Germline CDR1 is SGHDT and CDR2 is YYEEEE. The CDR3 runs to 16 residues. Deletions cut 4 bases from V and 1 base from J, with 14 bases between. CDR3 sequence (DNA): TGTGCCAGCAGCACATTCGGGACACAGAACACCGGGGAGCTGTTTTTT. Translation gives CASSTFGTQNTGELFF.

CDR3 protein: CASSLKSLAGLNEQFF. The CDR3 DNA reads as TGTGCCAGCAGCTTAAAGTCTCTAGCGGGCCTCAATGAGCAGTTCTTC. The V gene is TRBV7-3, the J gene TRBJ2-1; 8 nucleotides agree with TRBD2. CDR1 and CDR2 from the germline V gene are SGHTA and FQGTGA. The CDR3 totals 16 residues. With 1 base clipped from V and 6 bases from J, the junction kept 8 bases outside the gene matches.

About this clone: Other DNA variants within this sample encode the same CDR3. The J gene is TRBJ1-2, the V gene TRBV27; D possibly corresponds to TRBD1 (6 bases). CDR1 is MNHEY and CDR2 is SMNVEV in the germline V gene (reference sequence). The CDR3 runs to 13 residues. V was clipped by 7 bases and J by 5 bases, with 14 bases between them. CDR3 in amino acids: CASKGGKHYGYTF. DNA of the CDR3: TGTGCCAGCAAAGGGGGAAAGCATTATGGCTACACCTTC.

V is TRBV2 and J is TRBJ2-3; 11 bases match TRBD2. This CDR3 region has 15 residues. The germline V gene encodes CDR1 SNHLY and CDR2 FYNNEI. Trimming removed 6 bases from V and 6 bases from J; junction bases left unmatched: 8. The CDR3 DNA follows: TGTGCCAGCAGGTTACTAGCGGGAGTCGCGGATACGCAGTATTTT. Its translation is CASRLLAGVADTQYF. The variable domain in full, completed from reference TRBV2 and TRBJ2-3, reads EPEVTQTPSHQVTQMGQEVILRCVPISNHLYFYWYRQILGQKVEFLVSFYNNEISEKSEIFDDQFSVERPDGSNFTLKIRSTKLEDSAMYFCASRLLAGVADTQYFGPGTRLTVL.

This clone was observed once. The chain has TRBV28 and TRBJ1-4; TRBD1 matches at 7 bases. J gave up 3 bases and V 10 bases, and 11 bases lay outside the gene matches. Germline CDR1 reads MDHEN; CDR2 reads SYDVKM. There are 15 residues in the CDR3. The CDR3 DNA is TGTGCCACCTCCTTGACAGGGCCGGCTAATGAAAAACTGTTTTTT. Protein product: CATSLTGPANEKLFF. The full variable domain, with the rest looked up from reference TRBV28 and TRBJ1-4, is DVKVTQSSRYLVKRTGEKVFLECVQDMDHENMFWYRQDPGLGLRLIYFSYDVKMKEKGDIPEGYSVSREKKERFSLILESASTNQTSMYLCATSLTGPANEKLFFGSGTQLSVL.

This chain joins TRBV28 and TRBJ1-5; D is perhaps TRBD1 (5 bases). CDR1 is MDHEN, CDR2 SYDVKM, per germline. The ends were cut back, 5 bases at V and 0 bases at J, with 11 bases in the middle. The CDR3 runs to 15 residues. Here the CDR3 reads CASSPRGDSNQPQHF. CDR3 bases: TGTGCCAGCAGTCCCCGGGGGGATAGCAATCAGCCCCAGCATTTT.

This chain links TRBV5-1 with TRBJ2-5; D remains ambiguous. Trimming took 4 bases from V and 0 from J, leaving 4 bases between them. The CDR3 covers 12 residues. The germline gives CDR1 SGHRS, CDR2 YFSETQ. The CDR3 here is CASSPDQETQYF. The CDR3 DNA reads TGCGCCAGCAGCCCGGACCAAGAGACCCAGTACTTC.

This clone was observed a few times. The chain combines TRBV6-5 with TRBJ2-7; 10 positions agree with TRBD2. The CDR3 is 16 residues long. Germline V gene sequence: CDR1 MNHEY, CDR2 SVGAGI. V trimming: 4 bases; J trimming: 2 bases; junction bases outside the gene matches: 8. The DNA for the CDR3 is TGTGCCAGCAGTTCGACCCGGACTAGCGGTACCTACGAGCAGTACTTC. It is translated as CASSSTRTSGTYEQYF.

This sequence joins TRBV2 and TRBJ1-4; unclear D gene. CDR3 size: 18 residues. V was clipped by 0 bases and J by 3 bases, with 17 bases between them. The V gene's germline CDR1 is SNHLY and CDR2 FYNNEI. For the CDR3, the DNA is TGTGCCAGCAGTGAAGCGAGGGTAGTGGGGTACCCTAATGAAAAACTGTTTTTT. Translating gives CASSEARVVGYPNEKLFF.

Here the CDR3 reads CASSTNTGELFF. The DNA for the CDR3 is TGTGCCAGCAGCACTAACACCGGGGAGCTGTTTTTT. V gene TRBV7-3 combines with J gene TRBJ2-2; D not certain. Trimming took 5 bases from V and 2 from J, leaving 3 bases between them. The germline V gene encodes CDR1 SGHTA and CDR2 FQGTGA. The CDR3 extends over 12 amino acids. Based on the CDR3 plus reference TRBV7-3 and TRBJ2-2, the full variable domain is GAGVSQTPSNKVTEKGKYVELRCDPISGHTALYWYRQSLGQGPEFLIYFQGTGAADDSGLPNDRFFAVRPEGSVSTLKIQRTERGDSAVYLCASSTNTGELFFGEGSRLTVL.

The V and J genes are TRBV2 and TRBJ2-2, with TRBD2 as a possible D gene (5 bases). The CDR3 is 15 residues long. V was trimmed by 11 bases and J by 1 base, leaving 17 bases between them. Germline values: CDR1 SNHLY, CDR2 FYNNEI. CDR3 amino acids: CAAVTPRGNTGELFF. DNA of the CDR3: TGTGCCGCAGTCACCCCCCGGGGGAACACCGGGGAGCTGTTTTTT.

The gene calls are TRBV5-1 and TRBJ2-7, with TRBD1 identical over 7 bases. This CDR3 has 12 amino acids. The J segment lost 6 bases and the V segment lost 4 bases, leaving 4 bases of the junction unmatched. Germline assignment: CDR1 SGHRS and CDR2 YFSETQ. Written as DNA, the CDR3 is TGCGCCAGCAGCATTACAGGGGTCGAGCAGTACTTC. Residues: CASSITGVEQYF.

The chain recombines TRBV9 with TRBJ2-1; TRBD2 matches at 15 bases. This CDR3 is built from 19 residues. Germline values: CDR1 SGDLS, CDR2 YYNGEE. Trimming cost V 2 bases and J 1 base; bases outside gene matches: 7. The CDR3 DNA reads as TGTGCCAGCAGCGTCCGAGGACTAGCGGGAGGGGGATCCTACAATGAGCAGTTCTTC. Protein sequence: CASSVRGLAGGGSYNEQFF.

The CDR3 spells CSVRRGLAGTDTQYF. Here the CDR3 DNA reads TGCAGCGTTCGAAGAGGACTAGCGGGCACAGATACGCAGTATTTT. This rearrangement joins TRBV29-1 to TRBJ2-3; TRBD2 matches 10 bases. Trimming at V came to 5 bases and at J to 1 base, leaving 6 bases not matched to a gene. This CDR3 has 15 amino acids. Per the germline V gene, CDR1 is SQVTM and CDR2 is ANQGSEA.

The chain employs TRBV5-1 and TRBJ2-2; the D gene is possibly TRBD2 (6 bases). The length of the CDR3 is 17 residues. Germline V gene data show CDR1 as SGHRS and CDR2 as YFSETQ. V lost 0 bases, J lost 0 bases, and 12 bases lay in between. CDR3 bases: TGCGCCAGCAGCTTGGGCGGGACCACTGCGAACACCGGGGAGCTGTTTTTT. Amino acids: CASSLGGTTANTGELFF.

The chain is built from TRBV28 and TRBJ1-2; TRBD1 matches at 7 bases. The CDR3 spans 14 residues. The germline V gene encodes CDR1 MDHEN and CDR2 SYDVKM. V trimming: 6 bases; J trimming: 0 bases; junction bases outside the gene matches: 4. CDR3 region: CASRTTGANYGYTF. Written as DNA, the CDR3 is TGTGCCAGCAGGACAACAGGGGCTAACTATGGCTACACCTTC.

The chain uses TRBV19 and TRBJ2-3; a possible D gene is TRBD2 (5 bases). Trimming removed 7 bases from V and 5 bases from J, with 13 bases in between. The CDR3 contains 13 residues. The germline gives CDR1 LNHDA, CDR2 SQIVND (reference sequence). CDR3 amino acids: CASTNHRGDTQYF. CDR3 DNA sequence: TGTGCCAGTACCAATCACCGGGGAGATACGCAGTATTTT.

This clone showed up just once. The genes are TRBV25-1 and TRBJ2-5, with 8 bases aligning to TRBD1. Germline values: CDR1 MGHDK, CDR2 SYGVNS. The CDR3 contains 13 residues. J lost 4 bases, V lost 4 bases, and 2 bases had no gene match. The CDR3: CASSGTGRETQYF. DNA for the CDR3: TGTGCCAGCAGTGGGACAGGGAGAGAGACCCAGTACTTC. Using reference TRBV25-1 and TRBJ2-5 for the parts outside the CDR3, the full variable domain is EADIYQTPRYLVIGTGKKITLECSQTMGHDKMYWYQQDPGMELHLIHYSYGVNSTEKGDLSSESTVSRIRTEHFPLTLESARPSHTSQYLCASSGTGRETQYFGPGTRLLVL.

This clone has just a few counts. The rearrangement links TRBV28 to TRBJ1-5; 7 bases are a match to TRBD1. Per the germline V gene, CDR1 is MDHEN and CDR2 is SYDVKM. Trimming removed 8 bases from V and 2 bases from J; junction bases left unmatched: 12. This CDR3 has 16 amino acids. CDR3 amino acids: CASRRQGKRGNQPQHF. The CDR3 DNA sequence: TGTGCCAGCCGTAGACAGGGCAAGCGTGGCAATCAGCCCCAGCATTTT.

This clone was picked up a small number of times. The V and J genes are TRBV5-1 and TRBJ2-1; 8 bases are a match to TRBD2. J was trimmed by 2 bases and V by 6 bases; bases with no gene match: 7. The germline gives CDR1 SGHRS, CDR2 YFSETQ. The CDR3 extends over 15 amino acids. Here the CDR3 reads CASIQSGGAYNEQFF. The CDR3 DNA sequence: TGCGCCAGCATCCAGAGCGGGGGAGCCTACAATGAGCAGTTCTTC.

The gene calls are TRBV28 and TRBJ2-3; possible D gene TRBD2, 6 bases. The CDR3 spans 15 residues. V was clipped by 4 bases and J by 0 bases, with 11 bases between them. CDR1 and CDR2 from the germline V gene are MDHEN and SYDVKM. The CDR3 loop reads CASSSAGTSTDTQYF. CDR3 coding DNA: TGTGCCAGCAGTTCGGCCGGGACTAGCACAGATACGCAGTATTTT. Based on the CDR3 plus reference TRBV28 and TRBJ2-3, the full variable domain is DVKVTQSSRYLVKRTGEKVFLECVQDMDHENMFWYRQDPGLGLRLIYFSYDVKMKEKGDIPEGYSVSREKKERFSLILESASTNQTSMYLCASSSAGTSTDTQYFGPGTRLTVL.

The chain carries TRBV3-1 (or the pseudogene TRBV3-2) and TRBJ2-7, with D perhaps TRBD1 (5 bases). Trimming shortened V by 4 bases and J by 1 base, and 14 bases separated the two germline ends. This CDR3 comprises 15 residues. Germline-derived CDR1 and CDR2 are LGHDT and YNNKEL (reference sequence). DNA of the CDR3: TGTGCCAGCAGCCCACAGGTTCGGCTATCCTACGAGCAGTACTTC. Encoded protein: CASSPQVRLSYEQYF.

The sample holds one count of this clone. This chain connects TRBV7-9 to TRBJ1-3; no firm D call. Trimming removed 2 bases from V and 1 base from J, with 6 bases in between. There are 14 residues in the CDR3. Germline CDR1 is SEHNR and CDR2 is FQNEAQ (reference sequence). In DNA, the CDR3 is TGTGCCAGCAGCTTAAGCCGTTCTGGAAACACCATATATTTT. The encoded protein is CASSLSRSGNTIYF.

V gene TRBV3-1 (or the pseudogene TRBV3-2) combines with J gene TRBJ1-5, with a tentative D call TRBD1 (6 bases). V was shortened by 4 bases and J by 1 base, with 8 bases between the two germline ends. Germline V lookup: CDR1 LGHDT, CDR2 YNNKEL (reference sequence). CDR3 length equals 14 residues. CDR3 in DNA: TGTGCCAGCAGCCTCAGGGGAAGCAATCAGCCCCAGCATTTT. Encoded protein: CASSLRGSNQPQHF.

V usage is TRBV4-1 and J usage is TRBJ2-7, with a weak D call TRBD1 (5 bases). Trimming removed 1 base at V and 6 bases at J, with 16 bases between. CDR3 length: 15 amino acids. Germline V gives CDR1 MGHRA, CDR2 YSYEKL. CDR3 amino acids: CASSQGYLQDREQYF. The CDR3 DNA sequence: TGCGCCAGCAGCCAAGGTTATTTACAGGATCGCGAGCAGTACTTC.

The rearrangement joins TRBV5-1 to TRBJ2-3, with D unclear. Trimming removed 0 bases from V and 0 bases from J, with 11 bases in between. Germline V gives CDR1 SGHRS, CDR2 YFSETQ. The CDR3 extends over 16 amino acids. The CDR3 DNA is TGCGCCAGCAGCTTGGTAATAACAACAAGCACAGATACGCAGTATTTT. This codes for CASSLVITTSTDTQYF.